This entry describes one T cell receptor (beta chain). What it binds is not known. The data belong to a study of cytomegalovirus exposure and HLA in healthy donors. With 60 Vbeta and 13 Jbeta primers, the PCR was carried out. Profiling relied on immunoSEQ multiplex PCR, and the TCRdb table lists in-frame clones only, not all of them. Among about 110,000 clones listed, about 90% were seen once. Germline V gene sequence: CDR1 KGHSH, CDR2 LQKENI. The CDR3 consists of 14 residues. Losses at the gene ends were 4 bases for V and 8 bases for J; bases not matched to a gene: 4. Notes on the study in general: The study found most TCR sequences rare, yet found some public TCRs in many donors.

J is TRBJ1-6 and V is TRBV18; TRBD1 matches at 8 bases. The sequenced sample was PBMCs. This clonotype was obtained from a man aged 40-50 years in good health and CMV-seronegative. For the CDR3, the DNA is TGTGCCAGCTCACTTCAGACAGGGGATTCACCCCTCCACTTT. As protein: CASSLQTGDSPLHF.